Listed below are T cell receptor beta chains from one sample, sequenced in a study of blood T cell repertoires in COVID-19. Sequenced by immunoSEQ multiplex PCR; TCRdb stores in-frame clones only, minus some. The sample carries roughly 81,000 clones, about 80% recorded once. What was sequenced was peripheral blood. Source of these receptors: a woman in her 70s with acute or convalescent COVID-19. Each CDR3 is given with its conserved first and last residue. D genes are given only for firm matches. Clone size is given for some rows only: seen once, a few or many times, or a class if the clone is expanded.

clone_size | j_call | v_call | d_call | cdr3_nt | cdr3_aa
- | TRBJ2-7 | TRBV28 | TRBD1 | TGTGCCAGCAGTCCGCAAGGGACAGGGAACTACGAGCAGTACTTC | CASSPQGTGNYEQYF
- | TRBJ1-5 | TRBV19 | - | TGTGCCAGTAGTACGGGACACAATCAGCCCCAGCATTTT | CASSTGHNQPQHF
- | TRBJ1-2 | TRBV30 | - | TGTGCCTGGAGTGTGCCCCGAGACACAAACTATGGCTACACCTTC | CAWSVPRDTNYGYTF
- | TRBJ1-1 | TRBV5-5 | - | TGTGCCAGCAGCCGTACAGGTATGAACACTGAAGCTTTCTTT | CASSRTGMNTEAFF
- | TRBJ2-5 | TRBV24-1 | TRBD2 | TGTGCCACCAGTGATTCTCGACTAGCGGGGGGCCAAGAGACCCAGTACTTC | CATSDSRLAGGQETQYF
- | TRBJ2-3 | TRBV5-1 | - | TGCGCCAGCAGCACTTTAGCGGATCCCACAGATACGCAGTATTTT | CASSTLADPTDTQYF
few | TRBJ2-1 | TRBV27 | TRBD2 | TGTGCCAGCAGTTTATCCGCGGGGGGTTACAATGAGCAGTTCTTC | CASSLSAGGYNEQFF
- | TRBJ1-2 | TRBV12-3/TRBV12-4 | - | TGTGCCAGCAGTTTTCAAGGGGCGATCTACACCTTC | CASSFQGAIYTF
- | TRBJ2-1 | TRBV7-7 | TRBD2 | TGTGCTAGCAGCACGGGAGGAGGGAATGAGCAGTTCTTC | CASSTGGGNEQFF
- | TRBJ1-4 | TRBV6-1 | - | TGTGCCAGCAGTGAACCCCGGGGAGCCCCGAATGAAAAACTGTTTTTT | CASSEPRGAPNEKLFF
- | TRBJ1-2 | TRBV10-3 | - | TGTGCCACCGAACCGGGACAAGACTATGGCTACACCTTC | CATEPGQDYGYTF
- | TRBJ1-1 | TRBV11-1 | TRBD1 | TGTGCCAGCAGCAGAGGGACAGGGGGCACTGAAGCTTTCTTT | CASSRGTGGTEAFF
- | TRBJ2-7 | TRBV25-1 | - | TGTGCCAGCAGTGAATACCAGACAGGACGCTCCTACGAGCAGTACTTC | CASSEYQTGRSYEQYF
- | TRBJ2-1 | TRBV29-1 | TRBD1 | TGCAGCGTTGGGACAGGGTACAATGAGCAGTTCTTC | CSVGTGYNEQFF
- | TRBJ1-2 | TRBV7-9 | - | TGTGCCAGCACCGCAGGATGGGCGCCGAGCGGCTACACCTTC | CASTAGWAPSGYTF
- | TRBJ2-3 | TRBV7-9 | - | TGTGCCAGCAGTTTTACAGGTGCCCCTAGCACAGATACGCAGTATTTT | CASSFTGAPSTDTQYF
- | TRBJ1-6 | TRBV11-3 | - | TGTGCCAGCAGCTTAGTCGGTTCACGACCCCTCCACTTT | CASSLVGSRPLHF
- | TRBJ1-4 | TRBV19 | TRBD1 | TGTGCCAGTGCCGGGACAGCGAATGAAAAACTGTTTTTT | CASAGTANEKLFF
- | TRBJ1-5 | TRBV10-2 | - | TGCGCCAGCAGTGAGTACTCCTCCGTCGGCCAGCATTTT | CASSEYSSVGQHF
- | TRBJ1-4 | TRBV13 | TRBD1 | TGTGCCAGCAGCTCGCCCCCTGGGACAGGGTATATAAAACTGTTTTTT | CASSSPPGTGYIKLFF
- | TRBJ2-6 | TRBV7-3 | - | TGTGCCAGCAGCCTACAGGGAAATGGGGCCAACGTCCTGACTTTC | CASSLQGNGANVLTF
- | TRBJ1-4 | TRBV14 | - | TGTGCCAGCAGCCAAGGGCGTGGAGTGGGGAGAGGTGCCGAAAAACTGTTTTTT | CASSQGRGVGRGAEKLFF
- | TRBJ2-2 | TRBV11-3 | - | TGTGCCAGCAGCCCCCTAGCCACCGGGGAGCTGTTTTTT | CASSPLATGELFF
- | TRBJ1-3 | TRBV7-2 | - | TGTGCCAGCAGCTTAGTTGGGAGTGGAAACACCATATATTTT | CASSLVGSGNTIYF
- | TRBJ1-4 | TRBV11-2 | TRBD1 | TGTGCCAGCAGCTGGGACAGGGGACATGAAAAACTGTTTTTT | CASSWDRGHEKLFF
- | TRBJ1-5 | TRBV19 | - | TGTGCCAGTAGTCTTCTAGTAATGAATCAGCCCCAGCATTTT | CASSLLVMNQPQHF
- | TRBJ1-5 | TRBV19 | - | TGTGCCAGTAGTCGTGGAGACGAATATCAGCCCCAGCATTTT | CASSRGDEYQPQHF
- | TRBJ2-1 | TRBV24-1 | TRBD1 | TGTGCCACCAGCTCAACAGGGGGCTGGTCCAATGAGCAGTTCTTC | CATSSTGGWSNEQFF
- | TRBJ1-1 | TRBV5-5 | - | TGTGCCAGCAGCTTTAACGGGAACACTGAAGCTTTCTTT | CASSFNGNTEAFF
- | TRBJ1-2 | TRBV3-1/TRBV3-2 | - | TGTGCCAGCAGCCAAGCCCCGGGGGGCTACGGCTACACCTTC | CASSQAPGGYGYTF
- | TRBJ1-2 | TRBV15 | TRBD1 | TGTGCCACCAGCGGTGGGGACAGGGGAGTCTATGGCTACACCTTC | CATSGGDRGVYGYTF